This TCR beta chain was recovered during a study of alternative splicing in chronic myeloid leukemia remission (TCRdb year 2020). Broadly, across the study: Remission specimens from the trials were collected at major or complete molecular response, at 12 or 24 months of TKI therapy. Trizol was used to extract total RNA from peripheral blood mononuclear cells of the diagnosis, remission and control samples. Eight or nine diagnostic specimens, together with matched remission specimens, were obtained from the RESIST (imatinib), ENESTxtnd (nilotinib) and PINNACLE (nilotinib plus pegylated interferon) trials. The diagnostic specimens from the trials consisted of total leukocytes from peripheral blood collected in EDTA. The French Persistem study supplied nine CML samples, of which seven were diagnostic and two were matched remission samples. Median ages were approximately 49 years at diagnosis, around 61 at remission and roughly 40 for healthy controls. RNA sequencing was used to profile peripheral blood obtained from chronic-phase CML patients at diagnosis and at remission, and the resulting profiles were compared with those of healthy donors. Female/male counts were 11/5 for diagnosis samples, 8/3 for remission samples and 2/4 for controls.

Paper-wide results and their limitations: Blood cell composition differed strongly depending on the timepoint, moving from an enrichment of myeloid progenitors at diagnosis to an enrichment of mature lymphoid cells at remission. At remission, blood cell composition had been reconfigured so that it resembled normal controls enriched in lymphoid cells.

Interpreted using the paper, the time point label stands for: major or complete molecular response after front-line TKI therapy. Around 17 CML patients made up the patient cohort, and matched post-remission samples were retrieved for a subset of those patients. The CDR3 runs 16 residues from the cysteine to the phenylalanine. No coding sequence is recorded. Library method: bulk RNA-seq. The TruSeq Stranded RNA sample prep kit was used to generate libraries of poly-A-enriched mRNA from an input of roughly 0.9 ug total RNA. Paired-end sequencing was performed on a HiSeq 2500, with each sample sequenced in triplicate. RNA-seq read length was 125 nucleotides per mate. On the authors' methods: Reads were trimmed and aligned to hg38 using STAR v2.7, and quality control was performed with FASTQC, RSeQC and multiqc. Salmon 0.14.1 was used to quantify gene expression levels as transcripts per million (TPM). Principal component analysis suggested that transcriptomic profiles were not driven by trial, library batch, sequencing batch, treatment regimen or sex. Reprocessed by TCRdb, the reads give a single entry per CDR3 protein sequence, without DNA. TCRdb, not the original authors, processed these V and J calls. Present in this sample are approximately 140 distinct CDR3 sequences, 97% of which were seen just once. Together, the top ten hold about 9.1% of the sample.

In the case of this clonotype: This clone's antigen is unknown.

Rearrangement joined TRBV21-1 to TRBJ2-1; TCRdb indicates TRBD2, and absent DNA this call remains unverified. TRBV21-1 is a documented pseudogene. The source material was PBMCs or total blood leukocytes (not recorded which), sampled during remission. This TCR was recovered from an adult with chronic myeloid leukemia. The CDR3 amino acid sequence is: CASSGAAGGTYNEQFF.